This is a list of T cell receptor beta chains from one sample in a study of T cell changes during pregnancy in multiple sclerosis. Using immunoSEQ multiplex PCR, the repertoire was profiled, and TCRdb retains in-frame clones only, with some absent. This table has around 75,000 clones, 94% appearing once. Sequenced here: CD4+ T cells from peripheral blood mononuclear cells, sampled after pregnancy. The receptor set was obtained from a female donor with multiple sclerosis, enrolled in a pregnancy study. CDR3s include the opening cysteine and the closing phenylalanine or tryptophan. Each record gives: D gene, clone size, V gene, J gene, CDR3 DNA, CDR3 protein. The D gene is left open where the match is weak. Clone size, where shown, is once, few, many, or a class for clones that have expanded.

D: TRBD2
size: NA
V: TRBV27
J: TRBJ2-1
DNA: TGTGCCAGCAGTCTAAGGGACAGGGGTGGACTAGCGGGAGCTTACAATGAGCAGTTCTTC
CDR3: CASSLRDRGGLAGAYNEQFF

D: NA
size: NA
V: TRBV4-2
J: TRBJ2-7
DNA: TGTGCCAGCAGCCGAGAAGGCGGGACCAATTCCTACGAGCAGTACTTC
CDR3: CASSREGGTNSYEQYF

D: NA
size: few
V: TRBV2
J: TRBJ1-2
DNA: TGTGCCAGCAGTGCCTACAGAAACTATGGCTACACCTTC
CDR3: CASSAYRNYGYTF

D: NA
size: NA
V: TRBV2
J: TRBJ1-5
DNA: TGTGCCAGCAGAACCGACTTGAATCAGCCCCAGCATTTT
CDR3: CASRTDLNQPQHF

D: TRBD1
size: once
V: TRBV2
J: TRBJ2-3
DNA: TGTGCCAGCAGTGAGAGGGGGCCTCCAGGAGATACGCAGTATTTT
CDR3: CASSERGPPGDTQYF

D: NA
size: NA
V: TRBV10-3
J: TRBJ2-7
DNA: TGTGCCATCAGTGAGGCAGCGCTATACGAGCAGTACTTC
CDR3: CAISEAALYEQYF

D: NA
size: NA
V: TRBV7-8
J: TRBJ2-7
DNA: TGTGCCAGCAGCTTAGTATGGGATACTAGATACGAGCAGTACTTC
CDR3: CASSLVWDTRYEQYF

D: TRBD2
size: NA
V: TRBV10-3
J: TRBJ2-5
DNA: TGTGCCATCAGTGAACCGGGACTAGGGGCACAAGAGACCCAGTACTTC
CDR3: CAISEPGLGAQETQYF

D: NA
size: NA
V: TRBV5-1
J: TRBJ2-1
DNA: TGCGCCAGCAGCTTGTACGCCAGCTCCTACAATGAGCAGTTCTTC
CDR3: CASSLYASSYNEQFF

D: TRBD2
size: NA
V: TRBV5-4
J: TRBJ2-3
DNA: TGTGCCAGCAGCCTGACTAGCGGGGGCACAGATACGCAGTATTTT
CDR3: CASSLTSGGTDTQYF

D: TRBD1
size: NA
V: TRBV29-1
J: TRBJ1-2
DNA: TGCAGCGTTGTGGGACAGACAGGTGGCTACACCTTC
CDR3: CSVVGQTGGYTF

D: TRBD2
size: NA
V: TRBV9
J: TRBJ2-1
DNA: TGTGCCAGCAGCGTAACCCCGACTAGCGCCTACAATGAGCAGTTCTTC
CDR3: CASSVTPTSAYNEQFF

D: TRBD1
size: NA
V: TRBV28
J: TRBJ1-4
DNA: TGTGCCAGCAGTCCGACGGGACAGTATAATGAAAAACTGTTTTTT
CDR3: CASSPTGQYNEKLFF

D: NA
size: NA
V: TRBV6-6
J: TRBJ2-1
DNA: TGTGCCAGCAGGGGGGCTGCGCAGTTCTTC
CDR3: CASRGAAQFF

D: NA
size: NA
V: TRBV19
J: TRBJ2-1
DNA: TGTGCCAGTAGTCGGGGAATGGGGTATGAGCAGTTCTTC
CDR3: CASSRGMGYEQFF

D: TRBD2
size: NA
V: TRBV14
J: TRBJ2-1
DNA: TGTGCCAGCAGCCCCACGGGACTAGTGCGTTTAGGGCAGTTCTTC
CDR3: CASSPTGLVRLGQFF

D: TRBD2
size: NA
V: TRBV5-1
J: TRBJ2-1
DNA: TGCGCCAGCAGCTTGGGAGCTAGCGGGGGCTCACGGAATGAGCAGTTCTTC
CDR3: CASSLGASGGSRNEQFF

D: TRBD2
size: NA
V: TRBV4-1
J: TRBJ2-2
DNA: TGCGCCAGCAGCCCAGTCGGGGGGGGCCCCACCGGGGAGCTGTTTTTT
CDR3: CASSPVGGGPTGELFF

D: NA
size: NA
V: TRBV6-5
J: TRBJ2-7
DNA: TGTGCCAGCAGACAGACAGCAAACGAGCAGTACTTC
CDR3: CASRQTANEQYF

D: NA
size: NA
V: TRBV5-8
J: TRBJ2-5
DNA: TGTGCCAGCAGCTTGCAGGGGCTACGGGAGACCCAGTACTTC
CDR3: CASSLQGLRETQYF

D: TRBD1
size: NA
V: TRBV7-9
J: TRBJ2-7
DNA: TGTGCCAGCAGCGAGAGACAGGGAGCAAAATCCTACGAGCAGTACTTC
CDR3: CASSERQGAKSYEQYF

D: NA
size: NA
V: TRBV4-1
J: TRBJ2-1
DNA: TGCGCCAGCCAAGCCCTGGCTAGCCGGTACAATGAGCAGTTCTTC
CDR3: CASQALASRYNEQFF

D: TRBD2
size: NA
V: TRBV27
J: TRBJ2-7
DNA: TGTGCCAGCAGTTTGGAGCGGGGGCCCTACGAGCAGTACTTC
CDR3: CASSLERGPYEQYF

D: TRBD1
size: NA
V: TRBV28
J: TRBJ1-5
DNA: TGTGCCAGCAGTTTGGAAGTGGGACAGAGGGGTCAGCCCCAGCATTTT
CDR3: CASSLEVGQRGQPQHF

D: NA
size: NA
V: TRBV5-1
J: TRBJ1-4
DNA: TGCGCCAGCAGCCCAGGGGCAACTAATGAAAAACTGTTTTTT
CDR3: CASSPGATNEKLFF

D: NA
size: NA
V: TRBV30
J: TRBJ1-2
DNA: TGTGCCTGGGACACCGGCTATGGCTACACCTTC
CDR3: CAWDTGYGYTF

D: TRBD1
size: NA
V: TRBV19
J: TRBJ2-7
DNA: TGTGCCAGTAGTATAGATCGGGGACAGCTTTTTTACGAGCAGTACTTC
CDR3: CASSIDRGQLFYEQYF

D: TRBD2
size: once
V: TRBV6-5
J: TRBJ2-7
DNA: TGTGCCACCACTAGCGGGAGCTACGAGCAGTACTTC
CDR3: CATTSGSYEQYF

D: NA
size: NA
V: TRBV15
J: TRBJ2-4
DNA: TGTGCCACCAGCAGATCCAGGCCAGGGGACATTCAGTACTTC
CDR3: CATSRSRPGDIQYF

D: TRBD2
size: NA
V: TRBV7-6
J: TRBJ2-1
DNA: TGTGCCAGCAGCTTGACTAGCGGGGTTTCTTACAATGAGCAGTTCTTC
CDR3: CASSLTSGVSYNEQFF

D: TRBD1
size: NA
V: TRBV7-2
J: TRBJ2-5
DNA: TGTGCCAGCAGCTCGACAGGGGGGCAAGAGACCCAGTACTTC
CDR3: CASSSTGGQETQYF

D: NA
size: NA
V: TRBV11-2
J: TRBJ2-7
DNA: TGTGCCAGCAGCTTAACCGGGACTGACTACGAGCAGTACTTC
CDR3: CASSLTGTDYEQYF

D: NA
size: NA
V: TRBV19
J: TRBJ1-3
DNA: TGTGCCAGTAGTACCAGGGGCCTCGGAAACACCATATATTTT
CDR3: CASSTRGLGNTIYF

D: TRBD1
size: NA
V: TRBV2
J: TRBJ2-7
DNA: TGTGCCACCGGACAGGGGACCTACGAGCAGTACTTC
CDR3: CATGQGTYEQYF

D: TRBD2
size: NA
V: TRBV10-3
J: TRBJ2-1
DNA: TGTGCCATCAGTGAGTCATCCACTCGGTCCAGGACTAGTCAACGTCAGTATGAGCAGTTCTTC
CDR3: CAISESSTRSRTSQRQYEQFF

D: TRBD2
size: NA
V: TRBV5-1
J: TRBJ2-1
DNA: TGCGCCAGCAGCTTGGATCTGGGGACTAGCGAGTACAATGAGCAGTTCTTC
CDR3: CASSLDLGTSEYNEQFF

D: TRBD2
size: NA
V: TRBV9
J: TRBJ2-1
DNA: TGTGCCAGCAGCGAGACTAGCGAGTACAATGAGCAGTTCTTC
CDR3: CASSETSEYNEQFF

D: TRBD2
size: once
V: TRBV10-3
J: TRBJ2-3
DNA: TGTGCCATCAGTGCCAGCGGGGGCGCAGATACGCAGTATTTT
CDR3: CAISASGGADTQYF

D: TRBD1
size: NA
V: TRBV25-1
J: TRBJ2-1
DNA: TGTGCCAGCAGTGCCCCTAGGACAGGGTCCTACAATGAGCAGTTCTTC
CDR3: CASSAPRTGSYNEQFF

D: NA
size: NA
V: TRBV7-2
J: TRBJ2-2
DNA: TGTGCCAGCAGCTTAGAGAGGCAATCCACCGGGGAGCTGTTTTTT
CDR3: CASSLERQSTGELFF

D: TRBD2
size: NA
V: TRBV19
J: TRBJ2-1
DNA: TGTGCCATCGGCACTAGCGGAACTTACAATGAGCAGTTCTTC
CDR3: CAIGTSGTYNEQFF

D: NA
size: NA
V: TRBV18
J: TRBJ2-1
DNA: TGTGCCAGCTCAAAGACCGGGACAAATTACAATGAGCAGTTCTTC
CDR3: CASSKTGTNYNEQFF

D: NA
size: few
V: TRBV25-1
J: TRBJ1-1
DNA: TGTGCCAGCAGCGACTCTTTTTCTGAAGCTTTCTTT
CDR3: CASSDSFSEAFF

D: TRBD2
size: NA
V: TRBV5-1
J: TRBJ2-3
DNA: TGCGCCAGCAGCTTGATTAGCGGGAGCACAGATACGCAGTATTTT
CDR3: CASSLISGSTDTQYF

D: NA
size: NA
V: TRBV28
J: TRBJ1-1
DNA: TGTGCCAGCAGTCCGACAACACTGGCTGGCACTGAAGCTTTCTTT
CDR3: CASSPTTLAGTEAFF

D: TRBD1
size: NA
V: TRBV6-5
J: TRBJ1-2
DNA: TGTGCCAGCAGTTACCTGGCAGTGGGGACAGGGGTCTCCTACACCTTC
CDR3: CASSYLAVGTGVSYTF

D: NA
size: NA
V: TRBV5-1
J: TRBJ2-1
DNA: TGCGCCAGCAGCCTCGGGGTCTCCAGCTCCTACAATGAGCAGTTCTTC
CDR3: CASSLGVSSSYNEQFF

D: NA
size: NA
V: TRBV19
J: TRBJ1-1
DNA: TGTGCCAGTAGTACCCGGGACTTTTACACTGAAGCTTTCTTT
CDR3: CASSTRDFYTEAFF

D: NA
size: NA
V: TRBV7-9
J: TRBJ1-1
DNA: TGTGCCAGCAGCTGGACTTTTGCCTTACGGGGAGTAAACACTGAAGCTTTCTTT
CDR3: CASSWTFALRGVNTEAFF